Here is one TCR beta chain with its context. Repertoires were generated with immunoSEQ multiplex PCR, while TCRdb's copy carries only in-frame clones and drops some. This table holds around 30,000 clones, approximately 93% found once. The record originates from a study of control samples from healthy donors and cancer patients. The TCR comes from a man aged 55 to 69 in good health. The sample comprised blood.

The CDR3 spells CASSWGQIYEQYF. CDR3 nucleotides: TGTGCCAGTAGTTGGGGACAGATCTACGAGCAGTACTTC. V gene TRBV19 combines with J gene TRBJ2-7, with TRBD1 matching 7 bases. There are 13 residues in the CDR3. Per the germline V gene, CDR1 is LNHDA and CDR2 is SQIVND (reference sequence). Trimming at V came to 5 bases and at J to 3 bases, leaving 4 bases not matched to a gene.